This T cell receptor beta chain originates from a study of T cells in Graves' hyperthyroidism and ophthalmopathy (dated by TCRdb to between 2017 and 2020). As for the study more broadly: Peripheral blood samples were taken at initial diagnosis, before any treatment was given. Whether ophthalmopathy could be predicted prospectively was tested in an independent validation cohort made up of under 20 hyperthyroidism patients plus 17 patients who later progressed to ophthalmopathy. The paper reports TCR Vbeta CDR3 sequencing of more than 120 peripheral blood samples: 43 ophthalmopathy, about 75 hyperthyroidism and about 17 progressor patients. The approximately 100 discovery patients were randomly split 7:3 into training and test sets. To identify distinguishing TCR V-J signatures, a discovery cohort of around 100 patients was used, comprising some 45 with Graves' ophthalmopathy and approximately 57 with stable Graves' hyperthyroidism. In addition, the study compared T-cell repertoires in thyroid tissue and in blood from about 6 Graves' hyperthyroidism patients. Once sampling was done, hyperthyroidism patients were given methimazole at a starting dose of 30 mg daily, whereas ophthalmopathy patients were given high-dose intravenous methylprednisolone. What the study reported, not specific to this receptor: In validation, the model predicted progression to ophthalmopathy with around 71% sensitivity and about 72% specificity, a median of around six months before onset. Sample size was not statistically predetermined, and blinding of investigators to group allocation was not performed. Blood samples also contained most of the expanded thyroid clonotypes (frequency above 0.001), which suggests that blood repertoires may reflect thyroid immune responses. In cross-validation, a model built on a 13 V-J signature told ophthalmopathy apart from stable hyperthyroidism with approximately 90% sensitivity and about 81% specificity, and in testing the same model reached 80%/75%.

Many counts were recorded for this clonotype. Its antigen is still unknown. Base qualities are not provided; no much larger clone lies one nucleotide away. In the ophthalmopathy patients, disease was moderately to severely active, with a Clinical Activity Score of 3 or more, a NOSPECS grade of 4 or more, and a duration of less than 3 months. Patients with uncontrolled infections, other autoimmune diseases, pregnancy or lactation were excluded. Diagnoses were established on the basis of clinical symptoms, serum thyroxine and TRAb, thyroid ultrasound, and orbital computed tomography. Ficoll-Paque density gradient centrifugation was used to isolate PBMCs from around 10 ml of fresh peripheral blood. Total RNA was extracted using Trizol reagent, and RNA quality was assessed on an Agilent 2100 Bioanalyzer. Amplification of TCR beta CDR3 regions was carried out from RNA transcripts. The first round of RT-PCR for the TCR CDR3 was performed with the HTBI primer set and the Qiagen OneStep RT-PCR kit. Libraries were constructed in a second round of multiplex PCR, after which size selection and purification were performed. Paired-end sequencing of the libraries was performed with 100 bp reads on an Illumina HiSeq2000. Regarding the original processing steps: SOAPnuke was used to process the raw data, throwing out any read that contained adapters or uncalled bases, had a mean Phred below 15, or lacked an exact constant-primer or identifier match. COPE v1.2.5 was used to merge high-quality paired reads, and clonotypes were defined as unique nucleotide sequences. MiTCR v1.1 was used to align the clonotypes against IMGT TRBV, TRBD and TRBJ reference segments. The analysis included only V-J combinations with a frequency above 0.0001, which together covered 98% to 99.2% of the repertoires. The TCS score was defined as the ratio of F50 (clonal expansion) to E x V (chaos), calculated using BLOSUM62-based TCRdist between CDR3 peptides within each V-J. Welch's t-statistics and random forest reduced just over 500 V-J features to about 12, which were used in a naive Bayes classifier (R e1071). The raw public reads went through TCRdb reprocessing: fastp at Q25, MiXCR clone calling, in-frame beta chains kept. Identical CDR3 proteins give one entry, which carries the most common genes and DNA. None of the V and J calls come from the authors' own analysis; TCRdb made them. Within this sample are hundreds of thousands of distinct CDR3 sequences, with 20% of them counted one time only. The ten largest make up over 45% of the sample.

The CDR3 measures 13 amino acids from cysteine to phenylalanine. Here the CDR3 DNA is all that survives: 39 bases in frame from base 1. CDR1 and CDR2, looked up from the germline V gene (reference sequence), are LGHDT and YNNKEL. The germline ends are 12 bases apart after V is trimmed by 0 bases and J by 9 bases. This clonotype was obtained from a man in his forties or fifties with Graves' ophthalmopathy. The sequence links TRBV3-1 to TRBJ2-7, with the D gene too uncertain to name. The material sequenced was blood. The DNA sequence is TGTGCCAGCAGCCAAGAGCCAAACCTTGCGCAGTACTTC. Its translation is CASSQEPNLAQYF.